The 17 T cell receptor beta chains below all came from one sample that was sequenced in a study of T cell responses to AZD1222 COVID-19 vaccine. Clones were read by immunoSEQ multiplex PCR, and TCRdb kept only the in-frame ones, dropping some. The top ten hold around 5% of the sample, which has tens of thousands of clones, approximately 80% seen once. Sequencing was performed on peripheral blood, taken 28 days after the second AZD1222 dose. These receptors all stem from an adult who received the AZD1222 COVID-19 vaccine.

The CDR3 is CATGTGMGTDTQYF. The CDR3, as DNA: TGTGCCACGGGGACAGGGATGGGCACAGATACGCAGTATTTT. The chain carries TRBV19 and TRBJ2-3; TRBD1 matches 9 bases. V dropped 10 bases and J dropped 1; count of bases not matched to a gene: 6. Germline V lookup: CDR1 LNHDA, CDR2 SQIVND (reference sequence). The CDR3 runs 14 residues. Full variable domain (rest looked up from reference TRBV19 and TRBJ2-3): DGGITQSPKYLFRKEGQNVTLSCEQNLNHDAMYWYRQDPGQGLRLIYYSQIVNDFQKGDIAEGYSVSREKKESFPLTVTSAQKNPTAFYLCATGTGMGTDTQYFGPGTRLTVL.

The V and J genes are TRBV30 and TRBJ1-2; D unclear. V was trimmed by 0 bases and J by 4 bases, leaving 9 bases between them. The CDR3 covers 13 residues. Germline V lookup: CDR1 GTSNPN, CDR2 SVGIG (reference sequence). The CDR3 reads CAWSVEARYGYTF. CDR3 bases: TGTGCCTGGAGTGTGGAGGCGCGCTATGGCTACACCTTC.

CDR3 DNA: TGTGCCACCGGACAGGGACCTGGCGGGGAGCTGTTTTTT. This codes for CATGQGPGGELFF. This chain connects TRBV12-3 or TRBV12-4 to TRBJ2-2; 8 positions match TRBD1. The CDR3 is 13 amino acids. V was clipped by 10 bases and J by 7 bases; unmatched bases: 8.

This clone has more than one count but fewer than ten. V is TRBV7-2 and J is TRBJ2-2; a possible D gene is TRBD1 (6 bases). V was cut by 5 bases and J by 1 base, with 8 bases left in between. From germline, CDR1 is SGHTA and CDR2 FQGNSA. This CDR3 has 14 residues. This CDR3 reads CASSPGQNTGELFF. As DNA, the CDR3 is TGTGCCAGCAGCCCGGGACAGAACACCGGGGAGCTGTTTTTT.

J is TRBJ2-2 and V is TRBV3-1 (or the pseudogene TRBV3-2); 7 bases line up with TRBD2. Germline CDR1 and CDR2: LGHDT and YNNKEL (reference sequence). This CDR3 has 15 amino acids. The J segment lost 6 bases and the V segment lost 4 bases, leaving 8 bases of the junction unmatched. The CDR3 DNA reads as TGTGCCAGCAGCCCTCGCGGGAGTAGCGCCGGGGAGCTGTTTTTT. Protein: CASSPRGSSAGELFF.

This clone was seen a single time. V usage is TRBV13 and J usage is TRBJ1-1; TRBD1 aligns across 11 bases. The trim removed 5 bases at V and 4 bases at J, leaving 12 bases unmatched. Germline V CDR1 and CDR2: PRHDT, FYEKMQ (reference sequence). CDR3 length equals 17 residues. The CDR3 DNA sequence: TGTGCCAGCAGCCACACCTACTCCGGGACAGGGGGCACTGAAGCTTTCTTT. This encodes CASSHTYSGTGGTEAFF.

The V call is TRBV28, the J call TRBJ2-5, with TRBD2 as a possible D gene (6 bases). The CDR3 extends over 16 amino acids. The ends were cut back, 1 base at V and 2 bases at J, with 14 bases in the middle. Germline V gene sequence: CDR1 MDHEN, CDR2 SYDVKM. The CDR3: CASSLFSGGAQETQYF. Here the CDR3 DNA reads TGTGCCAGCAGTTTATTCTCCGGGGGAGCTCAAGAGACCCAGTACTTC. Looking up the rest from reference TRBV28 and TRBJ2-5 gives the full variable domain: DVKVTQSSRYLVKRTGEKVFLECVQDMDHENMFWYRQDPGLGLRLIYFSYDVKMKEKGDIPEGYSVSREKKERFSLILESASTNQTSMYLCASSLFSGGAQETQYFGPGTRLLVL.

This chain connects TRBV30 to TRBJ1-5; TRBD1 agrees at 8 bases. The junction had 13 bases not matched to a gene; V was cut back by 3 bases and J by 6 bases. Germline V gene data show CDR1 as GTSNPN and CDR2 as SVGIG (reference sequence). This CDR3 contains 16 residues. CDR3 in DNA: TGTGCCTGGAGGGGAGCCCCGACAGGGGTGGTTCAGCCCCAGCATTTT. Protein: CAWRGAPTGVVQPQHF. Drawing the rest from reference TRBV30 and TRBJ1-5, the complete variable domain is SQTIHQWPATLVQPVGSPLSLECTVEGTSNPNLYWYRQAAGRGLQLLFYSVGIGQISSEVPQNLSASRPQDRQFILSSKKLLLSDSGFYLCAWRGAPTGVVQPQHFGDGTRLSIL.

This clone has more than one count but fewer than ten. This rearrangement joins TRBV9 to TRBJ2-7; 7 bases fit TRBD1. Germline trimming cut 0 bases from V and 7 bases from J; bases unmatched to any gene: 7. CDR1 and CDR2 (germline): SGDLS, YYNGEE. This CDR3 contains 14 residues. The CDR3 loop is CASSVGDRAREQYF. CDR3 nucleotides: TGTGCCAGCAGCGTAGGCGACAGGGCTAGGGAGCAGTACTTC.

This rearrangement joins TRBV18 to TRBJ1-2; D may be TRBD1 (5 bases). This CDR3 has 14 amino acids. V lost 2 bases to trimming and J lost 0 bases, with 7 bases between them. From germline, CDR1 is KGHSH and CDR2 LQKENI. The chain's CDR3 is CASSPVDTNYGYTF. The CDR3, as DNA: TGTGCCAGCTCACCAGTGGACACTAACTATGGCTACACCTTC.

The V call is TRBV5-8, the J call TRBJ2-6; D is ambiguous. The germline CDR1 and CDR2 sequences are SGHTS and YDEGEE. The CDR3 contains 15 residues. V dropped 5 bases and J dropped 0 bases, with 9 bases sitting between them. The CDR3 nucleotides are TGTGCCAGCAGATTTTTTTCCTCTGGGGCCAACGTCCTGACTTTC. Protein: CASRFFSSGANVLTF.

This clone was counted a single time. The DNA of the CDR3 is TGTGCCAGCAGTTTATCAGGGGCGAACACTGAAGCTTTCTTT. It encodes CASSLSGANTEAFF. The chain is built from TRBV27 and TRBJ1-1, with D possibly TRBD1 on 5 matching bases. Trimming stripped 0 bases from V and 1 base from J, with 6 bases between. Germline loops: CDR1 MNHEY, CDR2 SMNVEV (reference sequence). The CDR3 sequence is 14 residues long.

A single count supports this clone. The chain is built from TRBV19 and TRBJ1-1, with D possibly being TRBD1 (5 bases). The CDR3 sequence is 13 residues long. V lost 7 bases and J 4 bases, leaving 13 bases between the germline ends. Germline V gene lookup returns CDR1 LNHDA and CDR2 SQIVND (reference sequence). CDR3 region: CASMSGGGTEAFF. DNA for the CDR3: TGTGCCAGTATGTCGGGGGGAGGCACTGAAGCTTTCTTT.

This clone has just one count. This chain joins TRBV7-6 and TRBJ2-5; tentatively, D is TRBD1 or TRBD2 (5 bases each). Germline V lookup: CDR1 SGHVS, CDR2 FNYEAQ. The CDR3 has 13 residues. The V gene lost 7 bases and the J gene lost 2 bases, with 11 bases spanning the gap. The CDR3 DNA is TGTGCCAGCAACACGGGACCTCAAGAGACCCAGTACTTC. Protein: CASNTGPQETQYF.

This chain connects TRBV5-1 to TRBJ1-1; TRBD1 might be the D (6 bases). Trimming took 2 bases from V and 3 from J, leaving 17 bases between them. CDR1 and CDR2 (germline): SGHRS, YFSETQ. The CDR3 has 16 amino acids. The CDR3: CASSFTGKWSDTEAFF. In nucleotides, the CDR3 is TGCGCCAGCAGCTTTACAGGGAAGTGGTCCGACACTGAAGCTTTCTTT.

The chain is built from TRBV7-7 and TRBJ2-5, with TRBD2 identical over 11 bases. Germline loops: CDR1 SSHAT, CDR2 FNYEAQ (reference sequence). The CDR3 has 16 residues. The J segment lost 3 bases and the V segment lost 1 base, leaving 4 bases of the junction unmatched. The CDR3: CASSLGGTSGKETQYF. In nucleotides, the CDR3 is TGTGCCAGCAGCTTAGGAGGGACTAGCGGCAAAGAGACCCAGTACTTC. Full variable domain (remainder filled in from reference TRBV7-7 and TRBJ2-5): GAGVSQSPRYKVTKRGQDVTLRCDPISSHATLYWYQQALGQGPEFLTYFNYEAQPDKSGLPSDRFSAERPEGSISTLTIQRTEQRDSAMYRCASSLGGTSGKETQYFGPGTRLLVL.

The V and J genes are TRBV7-8 and TRBJ2-3; 7 bases align to TRBD2. V shed 2 bases, J shed 2 bases, and the junction held 7 bases outside the gene matches. This CDR3 has 16 residues. Germline V gene data show CDR1 as SGHVS and CDR2 as FQNEAQ. The CDR3 region has the DNA TGTGCCAGCAGCTTAACTGGCGGGAGTGTCACAGATACGCAGTATTTT. Translating gives CASSLTGGSVTDTQYF.